Sequencing of this T cell receptor beta chain was carried out in a study of cytomegalovirus exposure and HLA in healthy donors. Study information: The approximately 100 million unique TCR beta sequences, from roughly 170 million T cells, were found by an earlier analysis.

Primers: 60 Vbeta forward and 13 Jbeta reverse. Repertoires were generated with immunoSEQ multiplex PCR, while TCRdb's copy carries only in-frame clones and drops some. The repertoire shows roughly 88,000 clones; the top ten hold less than 20%. The CDR3 loop spans 14 amino acids. The germline V gene encodes CDR1 LGHNA and CDR2 YSLEER. Unmatched junction bases numbered 3, after V lost 4 bases and J lost 2 bases. Sequencing used PBMCs. This clonotype was sampled from a man between 50 and 59 years old in good health and CMV-seropositive. The chain recombines TRBV4-3 with TRBJ2-7; TRBD1 matches at 9 bases. CDR3 DNA: TGCGCCAGCAGCCTGGACAGGGGACCCTACGAGCAGTACTTC. It translates to CASSLDRGPYEQYF.